The 11 T cell receptor beta chains reported below all come from one sample, sequenced in a study of blood T cells in healthy people across ages. Next came a second PCR, run for roughly 6 to 11 cycles, which used a sample-barcoded 5' primer along with a J-beta primer mix. Using its own MiXCR run on the 5' RACE reads, TCRdb lists one record per CDR3 protein. The sample has approximately 800,000 distinct CDR3 sequences, less than 60% seen once. The sample comprised blood. These receptors all come from a man aged 80 or over in good health.

Of note for this clonotype: Given a much more abundant clone one base away, this may be a read error. The chain is built from TRBV25-1 and TRBJ2-3; D gene unclear. Germline CDR1 reads MGHDK; CDR2 reads SYGVNS. Trimming left V 2 bases short and J 10 bases short, with 10 bases between. This CDR3 contains 12 residues. CDR3 nucleotides: TGTGCCAGCAGTGAAAACGTGGATGCGCAGTATTTT. Its protein product is CASSENVDAQYF.

Notes on this clonotype: The conserved final phenylalanine or tryptophan is absent from the CDR3, which likely points to a read error. The chain couples TRBV7-6 to TRBJ2-1; TRBD2 aligns across 16 bases. Unmatched junction bases numbered 3, after V lost 5 bases and J lost 8 bases. The CDR3 runs to 15 residues. Per germline, CDR1 SGHVS and CDR2 FNYEAQ. CDR3 sequence (DNA): TGTGCCAGCAGCATGGGACTAGCGGGAGGGGATGAGCAGTTCTCC. It encodes CASSMGLAGGDEQFS.

The V call is TRBV7-2, the J call TRBJ2-2, with TRBD2 identical over 7 bases. The CDR3 has 14 amino acids. The V and J ends lost 2 bases and 5 bases, in that order; junction bases with no gene match: 2. Germline V gene sequence: CDR1 SGHTA, CDR2 FQGNSA. The CDR3 sequence is CASSLSGDTGELFF. Here the CDR3 DNA reads TGTGCCAGCAGCTTAAGCGGGGATACCGGGGAGCTGTTTTTT.

The chain uses TRBV2 and TRBJ2-3; D could derive from TRBD1 or TRBD2 (5 bases each). V lost 5 bases, J lost 1 base, and 19 bases lay in between. Per germline, CDR1 SNHLY and CDR2 FYNNEI. The CDR3 spans 17 residues. The chain's CDR3 is CASSQWGGQGRTDTQYF. In DNA, the CDR3 is TGTGCCAGCAGTCAGTGGGGCGGGCAAGGGCGCACAGATACGCAGTATTTT.

This rearrangement joins TRBV2 to TRBJ2-5; D perhaps matches TRBD2 (5 bases). In germline, CDR1 is SNHLY, CDR2 FYNNEI. V was cut by 8 bases and J by 8 bases, with 18 bases left in between. The CDR3 totals 13 residues. The CDR3 sequence: CASGLEATGTQYF. Written as DNA, the CDR3 is TGTGCCAGCGGTCTCGAGGCAACGGGAACCCAGTACTTC.

The rearrangement uses TRBV7-8 and TRBJ2-1, with D tentatively TRBD2 (5 bases). Per germline, CDR1 SGHVS and CDR2 FQNEAQ. V was clipped by 4 bases and J by 10 bases, with 11 bases between them. CDR3 length: 12 amino acids. In DNA, the CDR3 is TGTGCCAGCAGCTATCCTAGCAGGGAGCAGTTCTTC. Its translation: CASSYPSREQFF.

In DNA form, the CDR3 reads TGCAGCGCCCGAGGGGGCAGGGGGGCCCTTAACACTGAAGCTTTCTTT. This gives the protein CSARGGRGALNTEAFF. V gene TRBV29-1 combines with J gene TRBJ1-1, with 7 bases that match TRBD1. Looked up from germline, CDR1 is SQVTM and CDR2 is ANQGSEA. This CDR3 region has 16 residues. Trimming cost V 7 bases and J 2 bases; bases outside gene matches: 16.

The DNA of the CDR3 is TGTGCCTGGAGTCCCATCTCGGTCCTGAGGCGCCAGAACACTGAAGCTTTCTTT. Translated, it gives CAWSPISVLRRQNTEAFF. The chain has TRBV30 and TRBJ1-1; D gene uncertain. The CDR3 spans 18 residues. V was trimmed by 2 bases and J by 1 base, leaving 23 bases between them. CDR1 and CDR2 (germline): GTSNPN, SVGIG (reference sequence).

The chain couples TRBV28 to TRBJ2-6, with 8 positions matching TRBD1. In germline, CDR1 is MDHEN, CDR2 SYDVKM. Unmatched junction bases numbered 9, after V lost 5 bases and J lost 0 bases. The CDR3 spans 18 residues. The CDR3 DNA reads TGTGCCAGCAGTCGATCGGGGACAGGAATCTCTGGGGCCAACGTCCTGACTTTC. It codes for CASSRSGTGISGANVLTF.

The chain couples TRBV4-2 to TRBJ2-4; TRBD1 aligns across 9 bases. Losses at the gene ends were 1 base for V and 15 bases for J; bases not matched to a gene: 16. The CDR3 is 16 amino acids. The germline V gene encodes CDR1 LGHNA and CDR2 YNFKEQ. The DNA of the CDR3 is TGTGCCAGCAGCCAAGGAGGGGGACAGGGCCCGGGCGAGCGGTACTTC. Its translation is CASSQGGGQGPGERYF.

The chain links TRBV2 to TRBJ2-5; 10 bases match TRBD2. J gave up 11 bases and V 3 bases, and 15 bases lay outside the gene matches. CDR1 SNHLY and CDR2 FYNNEI come from the germline V gene. This CDR3 comprises 16 residues. The DNA for the CDR3 is TGTGCCAGCAGTGATCTAGCGGGAGAGAGGAACAATGAGCAGTACTTC. It translates to CASSDLAGERNNEQYF.